Each of the 4 T cell receptor beta chains below was sequenced from the same sample in a study of response to subunit inactivated influenza vaccine. MiXCR, run by TCRdb on the RT-PCR reads, gives a single entry per CDR3 protein. The table lists 500,000 to 600,000 distinct CDR3 sequences, approximately 15% of them singletons. The sample in question was CD4+ T cells sorted from PBMCs, obtained 23 to 25 months after vaccination. The source of these receptors is a man aged 50 to 69 who received an inactivated influenza vaccine.

This clonotype was found a few times. V and J are TRBV4-1 and TRBJ2-5; D possibly matches TRBD1 or TRBD2 (5 bases each). The CDR3 sequence is 15 residues long. V gave up 0 bases and J gave up 5 bases, with 13 bases separating them. The germline gives CDR1 MGHRA, CDR2 YSYEKL. CDR3 DNA: TGCGCCAGCAGCCAAGAGATCGAGGGGCGTGAGACCCAGTACTTC. Protein sequence: CASSQEIEGRETQYF.

The J gene is TRBJ1-5, the V gene TRBV6-5, with D perhaps TRBD1 (6 bases). V was pared by 2 bases and J by 7 bases, with 12 bases between. Germline-derived CDR1 and CDR2 are MNHEY and SVGAGI. The CDR3 totals 14 residues. CDR3 in amino acids: CASSYMQGIQPQHF. The CDR3 bases are TGTGCCAGCAGTTACATGCAGGGGATCCAGCCCCAGCATTTT.

The chain recombines TRBV5-4 with TRBJ2-1, with no clear D. The CDR3 spans 13 residues. Trimming removed 0 bases at V and 8 bases at J, with 9 bases between. From germline, CDR1 is SGHNT and CDR2 YYREEE (reference sequence). The CDR3 DNA sequence: TGTGCCAGCAGCTTGGAGGCCAATGATGAGCAGTTCTTC. Protein: CASSLEANDEQFF.

On this clonotype: An end of the junction differs from the germline gene, which may be a read error. The genes are TRBV6-6 and TRBJ1-2; D is possibly TRBD1 (5 bases). The CDR3 loop spans 13 amino acids. Germline CDR1 and CDR2: MNHNY and SVGAGI (reference sequence). Here the CDR3 reads CASSYEGTYGYTF. CDR3 DNA: TGCGCCAGCAGTTATGAGGGGACCTATGGCTACACCTTC.